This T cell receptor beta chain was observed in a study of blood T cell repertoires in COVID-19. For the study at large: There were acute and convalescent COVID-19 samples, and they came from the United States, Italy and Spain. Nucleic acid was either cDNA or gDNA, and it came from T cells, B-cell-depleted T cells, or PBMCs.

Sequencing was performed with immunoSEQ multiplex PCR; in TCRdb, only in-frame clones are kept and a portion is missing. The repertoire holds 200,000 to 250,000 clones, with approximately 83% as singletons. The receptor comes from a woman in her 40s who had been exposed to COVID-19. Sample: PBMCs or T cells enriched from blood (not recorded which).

DNA for the CDR3: TGTGCCACCCCGGGGGACGACTCCTACGAGCAGTACTTC. This encodes CATPGDDSYEQYF. V gene TRBV28 combines with J gene TRBJ2-7, with a tentative D call TRBD2 (6 bases). Germline lookup yields CDR1 MDHEN and CDR2 SYDVKM. V gave up 10 bases and J gave up 0 bases, with 13 bases separating them. The CDR3 has 13 amino acids.